The rows below give T cell receptor beta chains drawn from one sample of a study of blood T cells in healthy people across ages. Using its own MiXCR run on the 5' RACE reads, TCRdb lists one record per CDR3 protein. The data show about 670,000 distinct CDR3 sequences, roughly 41% seen once. Sequenced input: blood. Every receptor here comes from an elderly man in good health. Each CDR3 is given with its conserved first and last residue. The D gene is left open where the match is weak. A row's size may be missing; if present it is once, few, many or a size class.

CDR3 protein: CSATGTSGFSDTQYF
CDR3 DNA: TGCAGTGCTACCGGGACTAGCGGGTTCTCAGATACGCAGTATTTT
clone size: few
CDR3 length: 15
V gene: TRBV20-1
J gene: TRBJ2-3
D gene: TRBD2

CDR3 protein: CASSLGGVGYNEQFF
CDR3 DNA: TGTGCCAGCAGCCTAGGGGGTGTAGGATACAATGAGCAGTTCTTC
clone size: -
CDR3 length: 15
V gene: TRBV7-9
J gene: TRBJ2-1
D gene: -

CDR3 protein: CASTATGVNTEAFF
CDR3 DNA: TGTGCCAGCACCGCCACTGGAGTAAACACTGAAGCTTTCTTT
clone size: -
CDR3 length: 14
V gene: TRBV11-2
J gene: TRBJ1-1
D gene: -

CDR3 protein: CASSSVLAGASEQFF
CDR3 DNA: TGTGCCAGCAGCTCGGTACTAGCGGGGGCGTCTGAGCAGTTCTTC
clone size: -
CDR3 length: 15
V gene: TRBV7-9
J gene: TRBJ2-1
D gene: TRBD2

CDR3 protein: CASSDEQGAAMNTEAFF
CDR3 DNA: TGCGCCAGCAGCGACGAACAGGGGGCCGCCATGAACACTGAAGCTTTCTTT
clone size: -
CDR3 length: 17
V gene: TRBV4-1
J gene: TRBJ1-1
D gene: TRBD1

CDR3 protein: CASSVENSHKETQYF
CDR3 DNA: TGTGCCAGCAGCGTAGAGAACAGCCACAAAGAGACCCAGTACTTC
clone size: -
CDR3 length: 15
V gene: TRBV9
J gene: TRBJ2-5
D gene: -

CDR3 protein: CASSQDRASNQPQHF
CDR3 DNA: TGTGCCAGCAGTCAAGACAGGGCTAGCAATCAGCCCCAGCATTTT
clone size: few
CDR3 length: 15
V gene: TRBV6-1
J gene: TRBJ1-5
D gene: TRBD1

CDR3 protein: CASSPGVSGANVLTF
CDR3 DNA: TGTGCCAGCAGCCCGGGGGTTTCTGGGGCCAACGTCCTGACTTTC
clone size: -
CDR3 length: 15
V gene: TRBV9
J gene: TRBJ2-6
D gene: -

CDR3 protein: CASSKDRAGTQYF
CDR3 DNA: TGTGCCAGCAGCAAGGACAGGGCGGGAACCCAGTACTTC
clone size: -
CDR3 length: 13
V gene: TRBV3-1
J gene: TRBJ2-5
D gene: TRBD1

CDR3 protein: CSAGRQGQNTEAFF
CDR3 DNA: TGCAGTGCTGGAAGACAGGGCCAGAACACTGAAGCTTTCTTT
clone size: -
CDR3 length: 14
V gene: TRBV20-1
J gene: TRBJ1-1
D gene: TRBD1

CDR3 protein: CTTSRDRRGQGAQPQHF
CDR3 DNA: TGTACCACCAGCAGAGATCGGAGGGGCCAGGGGGCTCAGCCCCAGCATTTT
clone size: -
CDR3 length: 17
V gene: TRBV15
J gene: TRBJ1-5
D gene: TRBD1

CDR3 protein: CASKFRQRPPGQPQHF
CDR3 DNA: TGTGCCAGCAAATTCCGCCAAAGGCCGCCGGGGCAGCCCCAGCATTTT
clone size: -
CDR3 length: 16
V gene: TRBV28
J gene: TRBJ1-5
D gene: -

CDR3 protein: CASSSPRTGDEQFF
CDR3 DNA: TGTGCCAGCAGCTCACCAAGGACAGGGGATGAGCAGTTCTTC
clone size: -
CDR3 length: 14
V gene: TRBV7-9
J gene: TRBJ2-1
D gene: TRBD1

CDR3 protein: CSAGDVTRPYEQYF
CDR3 DNA: TGCAGTGCTGGGGACGTAACTCGTCCCTACGAGCAGTACTTC
clone size: many
CDR3 length: 14
V gene: TRBV20-1
J gene: TRBJ2-7
D gene: -

CDR3 protein: CASSLARGLAGAVETQYF
CDR3 DNA: TGTGCCAGCAGCTTAGCGCGGGGACTAGCGGGGGCCGTAGAGACCCAGTACTTC
clone size: -
CDR3 length: 18
V gene: TRBV7-2
J gene: TRBJ2-5
D gene: TRBD2

CDR3 protein: CASSLGVGTLGETQFF
CDR3 DNA: TGTGCCAGCAGCCTGGGGGTGGGCACCCTCGGAGAGACCCAGTTCTTC
clone size: -
CDR3 length: 16
V gene: TRBV28
J gene: TRBJ2-1
D gene: -

CDR3 protein: CAISPLPTDTQYF
CDR3 DNA: TGTGCCATCAGTCCCCTACCAACAGATACGCAGTATTTT
clone size: -
CDR3 length: 13
V gene: TRBV10-3
J gene: TRBJ2-3
D gene: -

CDR3 protein: CASTIRQGGSSCNEQFF
CDR3 DNA: TGTGCCAGCACCATCCGTCAGGGGGGGAGCTCCTGCAATGAGCAGTTCTTC
clone size: -
CDR3 length: 17
V gene: TRBV7-2
J gene: TRBJ2-1
D gene: -

CDR3 protein: CASTRGNQETQYF
CDR3 DNA: TGTGCCAGCACCAGGGGAAACCAAGAGACCCAGTACTTC
clone size: few
CDR3 length: 13
V gene: TRBV7-2
J gene: TRBJ2-5
D gene: -

CDR3 protein: CASLPSQRPNQPQHF
CDR3 DNA: TGTGCCAGCTTACCATCCCAGCGACCCAATCAGCCCCAGCATTTT
clone size: -
CDR3 length: 15
V gene: TRBV18
J gene: TRBJ1-5
D gene: -

CDR3 protein: CASSYPGQGSRNSPLHF
CDR3 DNA: TGTGCCAGCAGCTATCCGGGACAGGGGAGTAGAAATTCACCCCTCCACTTT
clone size: -
CDR3 length: 17
V gene: TRBV6-2/TRBV6-3
J gene: TRBJ1-6
D gene: TRBD1

CDR3 protein: CASSVIGGRDTQYF
CDR3 DNA: TGTGCCAGCAGCGTAATCGGGGGGAGGGATACGCAGTATTTT
clone size: -
CDR3 length: 14
V gene: TRBV11-2
J gene: TRBJ2-3
D gene: TRBD2

CDR3 protein: CASSWVVVDEQFF
CDR3 DNA: TGCGCCAGCAGCTGGGTAGTAGTCGATGAGCAGTTCTTC
clone size: -
CDR3 length: 13
V gene: TRBV5-1
J gene: TRBJ2-1
D gene: -

CDR3 protein: CSAREGAPLYGYTF
CDR3 DNA: TGCAGTGCTAGGGAGGGGGCCCCATTGTATGGCTACACCTTC
clone size: -
CDR3 length: 14
V gene: TRBV20-1
J gene: TRBJ1-2
D gene: TRBD1